This TCR beta chain was found in a study of molecular identifiers for immune sequencing clone quantification. From germline, CDR1 is SGHRS and CDR2 YFSETQ. The CDR3 is 16 residues long. With regard to this clonotype: Germline and junction disagree at one end, which may indicate a read error.

Library preparation followed earlier protocols using designated TCR primers. TCRdb re-derived calls from the PCR reads in MiXCR, one entry per CDR3 protein. The sample lists about half a million distinct CDR3 sequences; less than 30% were seen once. This receptor was taken from a human donor in good health. Some libraries in this study had Jurkat cell RNA spiked in. The chain employs TRBV5-1 and TRBJ2-7, with 10 bases fitting TRBD2. Material: naive CD8+ T cells from blood, with Jurkat cell RNA spiked in. The subset: FACS-sorted CD8+CD4-CCR7+CD45RA+ naive T cells. In DNA form, the CDR3 reads TGCGCCAGCAGCTTGGCTAGCGGGGGACCAGCGTACGAGCTGTACTTC. Translated, it gives CASSLASGGPAYELYF.